This TCR beta chain was identified in a study of T-cell reconstitution after alpha-beta-depleted transplantation in children. Unique molecular identifiers were built into the TCRbeta library. TCRdb redid the calling of the PCR reads with MiXCR, one entry per CDR3 protein. Of about 400,000 distinct CDR3 sequences in the sample, 15% to 20% were seen once. This clonotype was picked up a small number of times. The sequence was obtained from a boy under three years old who had a stem cell transplant for Wiskott-Aldrich syndrome, so the T cells may come from the graft donor. The material was PBMCs, mostly from graft donor cells, obtained 360 days after TCRalphabeta/CD19-depleted stem cell transplant.

CDR3 bases: TGCGCCAGCAGCGCAGGACAGTTAAGCACAGATACGCAGTATTTT. It specifies CASSAGQLSTDTQYF. This chain joins TRBV5-1 and TRBJ2-3, with D possibly TRBD1 on 6 matching bases. Deletions cut 4 bases from V and 0 bases from J, with 12 bases between. The germline V gene has CDR1 SGHRS and CDR2 YFSETQ. This CDR3 has 15 residues.